Listed below are T cell receptor beta chains from one sample, sequenced in a study of blood T cells in healthy people across ages. TCRdb processed the 5' RACE reads anew with MiXCR; each CDR3 protein has one entry. The sample shows some 730,000 distinct CDR3 sequences, about 20% of them seen only once. The sequencing input was blood. The receptors originated from a man in his 70s in good health. Each CDR3 is given with its conserved first and last residue. D genes are given only for firm matches. Rows give clone size only sometimes, using once, few, many, or a class for an expanded clone.

>TRBJ2-2|TRBV7-9|TRBD1|.
CASSFGTGDGELFF
TGTGCCAGCAGCTTTGGGACAGGGGACGGGGAGCTGTTTTTT
>TRBJ1-4|TRBV7-2|.|.
CASSRPGGYEKLFF
TGTGCCAGCAGCCGCCCAGGAGGGTATGAAAAACTGTTTTTT
>TRBJ1-4|TRBV20-1|.|.
CSASREGEKLFF
TGCAGTGCTAGCCGAGAGGGGGAAAAACTGTTTTTT
>TRBJ2-3|TRBV20-1|TRBD2|.
CSALRGTSGGEVKDTQYF
TGCAGTGCTCTTAGAGGGACTAGCGGGGGGGAAGTAAAAGATACGCAGTATTTT
>TRBJ1-2|TRBV20-1|.|few
CSAGSGKGHGYTF
TGCAGTGCAGGATCCGGGAAGGGACATGGCTACACCTTC
>TRBJ1-1|TRBV29-1|.|few
CSVEWGAFEAFF
TGCAGCGTTGAATGGGGGGCCTTTGAAGCTTTCTTT
>TRBJ1-2|TRBV6-1|.|.
CASPGTPNGYTF
TGTGCCAGCCCGGGAACGCCGAATGGCTACACCTTC
>TRBJ1-6|TRBV7-9|TRBD1|few
CASSLGTVFSPLHF
TGTGCCAGCAGCTTGGGGACAGTGTTCTCACCCCTCCACTTT
>TRBJ2-3|TRBV12-3/TRBV12-4|TRBD2|few
CASSRGLAGRADTQYF
TGTGCCAGCAGTAGAGGACTAGCGGGGAGAGCAGATACGCAGTATTTT
>TRBJ2-3|TRBV28|.|few
CASKMSGKLDTQYF
TGTGCCAGCAAAATGTCGGGAAAACTAGATACGCAGTATTTT
>TRBJ2-5|TRBV25-1|.|few
CASSAFLGGTQETQYF
TGTGCCAGCAGTGCCTTCTTAGGGGGGACCCAAGAGACCCAGTACTTC
>TRBJ2-1|TRBV5-1|.|.
CASSYESLQGNEQFF
TGCGCCAGCAGCTATGAAAGCCTACAGGGTAATGAGCAGTTCTTC
>TRBJ1-2|TRBV5-8|.|.
CASSSSPVHRGYGYTF
TGTGCCAGCAGCTCTTCCCCCGTCCATCGAGGGTATGGCTACACCTTC
>TRBJ1-2|TRBV20-1|.|.
CSAPPEGGYTF
TGCAGTGCCCCCCCTGAGGGAGGCTACACCTTC
>TRBJ2-3|TRBV9|.|few
CASSVDLTNTDTQYF
TGTGCCAGCAGCGTAGATCTCACTAACACAGATACGCAGTATTTT
>TRBJ1-1|TRBV5-1|.|few
CASFYGAGTTNTEAFF
TGCGCCAGTTTCTATGGAGCCGGGACAACGAACACTGAAGCTTTCTTT
>TRBJ2-3|TRBV7-6|.|.
CASSPDTRTDTQYF
TGTGCCAGCAGCCCCGACACACGAACAGATACGCAGTATTTT
>TRBJ2-1|TRBV6-6|TRBD1|many
CASSTDRYSSYNEQFF
TGTGCCAGCAGCACGGACAGGTACAGCTCCTACAATGAGCAGTTCTTC
>TRBJ1-4|TRBV6-5|.|.
CASSYSKGGKLFF
TGTGCCAGCAGTTACTCAAAAGGGGGAAAACTGTTTTTT